The 20 T cell receptor beta chains presented below share a single source sample, sequenced in a study of T cell responses to AZD1222 COVID-19 vaccine. Sequencing used immunoSEQ multiplex PCR; TCRdb keeps in-frame clones, though not all of them. The table has around 35,000 clones, 75% to 90% seen once. Sample: peripheral blood, taken on day 0 of AZD1222 vaccination. These receptors all come from an adult in good health.

V usage is TRBV28 and J usage is TRBJ2-7, with D possibly TRBD2 on 5 matching bases. The CDR3 consists of 15 residues. V was shortened by 5 bases and J by 1 base, with 15 bases between the two germline ends. The germline CDR1 and CDR2 sequences are MDHEN and SYDVKM. CDR3 sequence: CASSLDEGNSYEQYF. The CDR3 DNA follows: TGTGCCAGCAGTCTTGACGAGGGAAATTCCTACGAGCAGTACTTC.

The rearrangement joins TRBV6-2 or TRBV6-3 to TRBJ1-1; possibly TRBD1 for D (5 bases). This CDR3 spans 15 amino acids. Trimming left V 1 base short and J 0 bases short, with 9 bases between. The V gene's germline CDR1 is MNHEY and CDR2 SVGEGT. The CDR3 bases are TGTGCCAGCAGTTACTTTGGAGGGGTGAACACTGAAGCTTTCTTT. The encoded protein is CASSYFGGVNTEAFF.

V is TRBV2 and J is TRBJ1-5; D unresolved. Germline-derived CDR1 and CDR2 are SNHLY and FYNNEI. This CDR3 has 14 amino acids. Deletions cut 6 bases from V and 1 base from J, with 10 bases between. CDR3 coding DNA: TGTGCCAGCAGGGCCCGGATGAGCAATCAGCCCCAGCATTTT. It encodes CASRARMSNQPQHF.

The J gene is TRBJ2-5, the V gene TRBV7-3; D is unclear. V was clipped by 5 bases and J by 4 bases, with 11 bases between them. Germline CDR1 is SGHTA and CDR2 is FQGTGA. The CDR3 is 13 residues long. This CDR3 is CASSPGVRETQYF. As DNA, the CDR3 is TGTGCCAGCAGCCCAGGTGTGCGAGAGACCCAGTACTTC.

This clone was recorded only once. The chain links TRBV19 to TRBJ1-2; TRBD1 matches at 8 bases. The CDR3 is made up of 16 amino acids. Germline V gene sequence: CDR1 LNHDA, CDR2 SQIVND (reference sequence). V lost 2 bases, J lost 4 bases, and 9 bases stayed unmatched. The DNA of the CDR3 is TGTGCCAGTAGTATACTGGCCAGGGGGCCGACCTATGGCTACACCTTC. The encoded protein is CASSILARGPTYGYTF.

This chain links TRBV27 with TRBJ1-6; D is possibly TRBD1 (5 bases). Trimming shortened V by 2 bases and J by 8 bases, and 13 bases separated the two germline ends. CDR1 is MNHEY and CDR2 is SMNVEV in the germline V gene (reference sequence). The CDR3 extends over 15 amino acids. This CDR3 reads CASSLRGVGDSPLHF. CDR3 nucleotides: TGTGCCAGCAGTTTAAGAGGGGTGGGAGATTCACCCCTCCACTTT.

This chain joins TRBV28 and TRBJ2-1, with TRBD2 identical over 8 bases. The CDR3 contains 13 residues. V dropped 2 bases and J dropped 11; count of bases not matched to a gene: 5. Germline V lookup: CDR1 MDHEN, CDR2 SYDVKM. CDR3 sequence: CASSLPQREKQFF. The CDR3, as DNA: TGTGCCAGCAGTTTACCCCAGCGGGAGAAGCAGTTCTTC.

The chain recombines TRBV5-1 with TRBJ2-5; TRBD2 matches 13 bases. CDR3 length: 14 residues. V shed 8 bases, J shed 3 bases, and the junction held 4 bases outside the gene matches. Per germline, CDR1 SGHRS and CDR2 YFSETQ. CDR3 in amino acids: CASTGLAGEETQYF. The CDR3, as DNA: TGCGCCAGTACCGGACTAGCGGGAGAAGAGACCCAGTACTTC.

V and J are TRBV20-1 and TRBJ2-7; 9 bases are a match to TRBD1. CDR1 is DFQATT and CDR2 is SNEGSKA in the germline V gene (reference sequence). J lost 2 bases, V lost 3 bases, and 5 bases had no gene match. The CDR3 totals 14 residues. The CDR3 sequence: CSASSGQGPYEQYF. The CDR3 DNA is TGCAGTGCTAGTTCGGGACAGGGCCCCTACGAGCAGTACTTC.

The chain has TRBV6-6 and TRBJ1-3, with TRBD1 identical over 7 bases. The J segment lost 0 bases and the V segment lost 5 bases, leaving 10 bases of the junction unmatched. CDR3 length: 17 amino acids. Germline CDR1 and CDR2: MNHNY and SVGAGI (reference sequence). The CDR3 is CASSPTRQGDSGNTIYF. DNA of the CDR3: TGTGCCAGCAGTCCTACACGACAGGGCGACTCTGGAAACACCATATATTTT.

This chain connects TRBV28 to TRBJ2-7; 9 bases line up with TRBD1. The trim removed 6 bases at V and 1 base at J, leaving 1 base unmatched. The CDR3 is 13 amino acids. Germline V gives CDR1 MDHEN, CDR2 SYDVKM. The CDR3 here is CASRQGASYEQYF. The CDR3 DNA follows: TGTGCCAGCAGACAGGGGGCGTCCTACGAGCAGTACTTC. Together with reference TRBV28 and TRBJ2-7, the CDR3 gives the full variable domain: DVKVTQSSRYLVKRTGEKVFLECVQDMDHENMFWYRQDPGLGLRLIYFSYDVKMKEKGDIPEGYSVSREKKERFSLILESASTNQTSMYLCASRQGASYEQYFGPGTRLTVT.

This chain connects TRBV19 to TRBJ2-2; D call uncertain. The V end was cut by 6 bases, the J end by 6 bases, with 11 bases between. The germline CDR1 and CDR2 sequences are LNHDA and SQIVND (reference sequence). The CDR3 totals 13 residues. This CDR3 is CASSPRFAGELFF. CDR3 DNA sequence: TGTGCCAGTAGCCCCCGGTTTGCCGGGGAGCTGTTTTTT.

Here the CDR3 DNA reads TGTGCCAGCAGCTTGGTAGGGGGCAACAATCAGCCCCAGCATTTT. Translating it yields CASSLVGGNNQPQHF. This chain links TRBV7-2 with TRBJ1-5; 7 bases match TRBD1. Germline CDR1 is SGHTA and CDR2 is FQGNSA. With 3 bases clipped from V and 3 bases from J, the junction kept 5 bases outside the gene matches. The CDR3 consists of 15 residues.

This chain links TRBV14 with TRBJ2-3; no definite D call. From germline, CDR1 is SGHDN and CDR2 FVKESK. The CDR3 spans 14 residues. The ends were cut back, 0 bases at V and 5 bases at J, with 9 bases in the middle. The CDR3 coding sequence is TGTGCCAGCAGCCAAGATGCCCTGCGAGATACGCAGTATTTT. Its protein product is CASSQDALRDTQYF.

The rearrangement links TRBV27 to TRBJ1-4, with 9 nucleotides matching TRBD1. Trimming cost V 5 bases and J 7 bases; bases outside gene matches: 11. The V gene's germline CDR1 is MNHEY and CDR2 SMNVEV (reference sequence). This CDR3 contains 16 residues. Written as DNA, the CDR3 is TGTGCCAGCAGTCCCGACTACAGGGGGCTGGGTGAAAAACTGTTTTTT. Translated, it gives CASSPDYRGLGEKLFF.

V is TRBV7-2 and J is TRBJ2-1; D is possibly TRBD2 (6 bases). The CDR3 runs to 15 residues. The germline V gene encodes CDR1 SGHTA and CDR2 FQGNSA. V dropped 4 bases and J dropped 6 bases, with 16 bases sitting between them. CDR3 nucleotide sequence: TGTGCCAGCAGCTCCAAGCGGGCCGAAAGCAATGAGCAGTTCTTC. It specifies CASSSKRAESNEQFF.

This clone was picked up one time. This chain joins TRBV7-3 and TRBJ2-1; TRBD1 agrees at 9 bases. Trimming removed 2 bases from V and 5 bases from J; junction bases left unmatched: 7. CDR1 is SGHTA, CDR2 FQGTGA, per germline. The CDR3 has 16 amino acids. The CDR3 spells CASSLAGQGGHNEQFF. Here the CDR3 DNA reads TGTGCCAGCAGCTTAGCGGGACAGGGAGGCCACAATGAGCAGTTCTTC.

The genes are TRBV7-2 and TRBJ2-3; tentative D call: TRBD2 (6 bases). The V gene lost 5 bases and the J gene lost 10 bases, with 16 bases spanning the gap. CDR3 length equals 13 residues. The germline V gene encodes CDR1 SGHTA and CDR2 FQGNSA. The CDR3: CASSLFERVPQYF. CDR3 in DNA: TGTGCCAGCAGCCTTTTTGAGCGGGTCCCGCAGTATTTT.

The V call is TRBV4-3, the J call TRBJ2-1; 10 nucleotides agree with TRBD2. Germline-derived CDR1 and CDR2 are LGHNA and YSLEER. V dropped 1 base and J dropped 4; count of bases not matched to a gene: 7. The CDR3 totals 17 residues. The CDR3 bases are TGCGCCAGCAGCCAAGCGCCAGCGGGGGGGCCTTACAATGAGCAGTTCTTC. Encoded protein: CASSQAPAGGPYNEQFF.

This chain links TRBV18 with TRBJ1-5, with D possibly TRBD1 on 5 matching bases. V lost 2 bases and J 6 bases, leaving 8 bases between the germline ends. The CDR3 contains 13 residues. Germline V CDR1 and CDR2: KGHSH, LQKENI. CDR3 amino acids: CASSPGRGQPQHF. CDR3 nucleotide sequence: TGTGCCAGCTCACCAGGTAGGGGTCAGCCCCAGCATTTT.